This T cell receptor (beta chain) originates from a study of CD8 T cells in Susac syndrome. CD8+ and CD4+ T cells taken from blood had their TCR beta sequenced. It was negative isolation that provided the CD8+ and CD4+ T cells, whereas TEMRA cells were enriched by FACS. It was with random hexamers that about 0.45 to 1 ug RNA was reverse transcribed. In TCRdb, the immunoSEQ multiplex PCR reads were re-called with MiXCR into one record per CDR3 protein. This sample has 110,000 or so distinct CDR3 sequences, with 92% found just once. The CDR3 runs 15 residues. V gave up 4 bases and J gave up 5 bases, with 18 bases separating them. Germline CDR1 reads SGHDT; CDR2 reads YYEEEE.

This sequence originates from a human donor in good health. Sequences were obtained from CD4+ T cells from PBMCs. This chain connects TRBV5-6 to TRBJ1-2; no definite D call. The CDR3 DNA follows: TGTGCCAGCAGCAGAAAGAATGGACCTCGGTATGGCTACACCTTC. Protein: CASSRKNGPRYGYTF.